This TCR beta chain was identified during a study of cytomegalovirus exposure and HLA in healthy donors. Study-wide results and limits: TCR beta V segments were, for the most part, productive about 87% or about 30% of the time in an earlier analysis.

Points on this clone: Its target is not known.

This CDR3 is built from 17 residues. Trimming cost V 3 bases and J 5 bases; bases outside gene matches: 13. In germline, CDR1 is MDHEN, CDR2 SYDVKM. Despite likely unrecorded immune exposures, the donors were nominally healthy at the time of sampling. The PCR ran on 60 Vbeta and 13 Jbeta primers. The table came from immunoSEQ multiplex PCR; TCRdb's copy has only in-frame clones and leaves some out. Of roughly 170,000 clones in the sample, roughly 80% are singletons; the top ten hold about 0.82%. The V and J genes are TRBV28 and TRBJ2-1, with 7 bases that match TRBD2. Sequencing was performed on PBMCs. The TCR originated in a woman aged 18-30 years in good health and CMV-seronegative. CDR3 protein: CASSFSSRGLADNEQFF. The CDR3 DNA is TGTGCCAGCAGTTTTTCCTCTAGAGGCCTAGCGGACAATGAGCAGTTCTTC.